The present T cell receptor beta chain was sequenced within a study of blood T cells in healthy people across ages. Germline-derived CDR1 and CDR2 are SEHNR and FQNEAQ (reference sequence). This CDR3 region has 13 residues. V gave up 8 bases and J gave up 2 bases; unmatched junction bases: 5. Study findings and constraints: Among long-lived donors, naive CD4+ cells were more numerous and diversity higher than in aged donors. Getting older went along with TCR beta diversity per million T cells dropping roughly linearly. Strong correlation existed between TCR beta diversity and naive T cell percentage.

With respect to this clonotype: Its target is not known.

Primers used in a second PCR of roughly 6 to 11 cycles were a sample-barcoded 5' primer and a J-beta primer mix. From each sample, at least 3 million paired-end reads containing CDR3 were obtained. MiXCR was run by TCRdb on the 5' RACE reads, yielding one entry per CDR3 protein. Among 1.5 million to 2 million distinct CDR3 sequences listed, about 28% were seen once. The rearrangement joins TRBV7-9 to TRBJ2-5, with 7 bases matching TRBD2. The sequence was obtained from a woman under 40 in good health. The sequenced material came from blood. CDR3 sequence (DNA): TGTGCCAGCGGACCTAGCGGACAAGAGACCCAGTACTTC. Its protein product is CASGPSGQETQYF.